Listed below are T cell receptor beta chains from one sample, sequenced in a study of control samples from healthy donors and cancer patients. Sequencing was performed with immunoSEQ multiplex PCR; in TCRdb, only in-frame clones are kept and a portion is missing. The table shows under 150,000 clones, with around 88% occurring only once. Source material: blood. These receptors were taken from a man aged 40-49 years in good health. Both conserved end residues are part of each CDR3. The D gene is left open where the match is weak. Clone size is not always given. Where it is, it says once, few, many or a class for expanded clones.

j_call	clone_size	v_call	d_call	cdr3_aa	cdr3_nt
TRBJ2-7	.	TRBV7-9	TRBD2	CASSPSGGSYEQYF	TGTGCCAGCAGCCCTAGCGGGGGGTCGTACGAGCAGTACTTC
TRBJ1-4	.	TRBV15	.	CATSRDLTDNEKLFF	TGTGCCACCAGCAGAGATTTAACAGACAATGAAAAACTGTTTTTT
TRBJ2-7	.	TRBV12-3/TRBV12-4	.	CASSFTARYEQYF	TGTGCCAGCAGTTTTACCGCGAGGTACGAGCAGTACTTC
TRBJ1-2	.	TRBV2	.	CASTQGGGYTF	TGTGCCAGCACCCAGGGTGGTGGCTACACCTTC
TRBJ1-3	.	TRBV10-2	.	CASSEGHSGNTIYF	TGCGCCAGCAGTGAGGGACACTCTGGAAACACCATATATTTT
TRBJ1-5	.	TRBV6-2/TRBV6-3	.	CASSYSLASFYNQPQHF	TGTGCCAGCAGTTACTCCCTAGCCTCGTTTTACAATCAGCCCCAGCATTTT
TRBJ1-2	.	TRBV6-4	.	CASSDSPNYGYTF	TGTGCCAGCAGTGACTCGCCTAACTATGGCTACACCTTC
TRBJ2-3	.	TRBV10-1	.	CASSGGSTQYF	TGCGCCAGCAGTGGGGGCTCAACGCAGTATTTT
TRBJ2-7	.	TRBV11-3	.	CASSQEPGGPGPYYEQYF	TGTGCCAGCAGCCAAGAACCCGGGGGGCCAGGCCCCTACTACGAGCAGTACTTC
TRBJ2-1	.	TRBV7-3	.	CASSLTPSYNEQFF	TGTGCCAGCAGCTTAACTCCCTCCTACAATGAGCAGTTCTTC
TRBJ1-1	.	TRBV15	.	CATSRVGGRANTEAFF	TGTGCCACCAGCAGAGTCGGGGGGCGAGCGAACACTGAAGCTTTCTTT
TRBJ2-7	.	TRBV7-9	TRBD1	CASSDGQGRRYEQYF	TGTGCCAGCAGCGATGGACAGGGTAGACGGTACGAGCAGTACTTC
TRBJ2-3	.	TRBV13	.	CASSPPGEDTQYF	TGTGCCAGCAGCCCCCCAGGGGAAGATACGCAGTATTTT
TRBJ2-3	.	TRBV7-2	TRBD1	CASSGQGRTDTQYF	TGTGCCAGCAGCGGACAGGGGAGGACAGATACGCAGTATTTT
TRBJ1-2	.	TRBV5-8	.	CASSLGQRVAGGYTF	TGTGCCAGCAGCTTAGGACAGCGGGTGGCTGGAGGCTACACCTTC
TRBJ2-2	.	TRBV3-1/TRBV3-2	TRBD2	CASSPRVSGGLNTGELFF	TGTGCCAGCAGCCCTCGGGTAAGCGGGGGGCTGAACACCGGGGAGCTGTTTTTT
TRBJ2-6	few	TRBV3-1/TRBV3-2	.	CASSQDATSGANVLTF	TGTGCCAGCAGCCAAGACGCGACATCTGGGGCCAACGTCCTGACTTTC
TRBJ2-1	once	TRBV14	TRBD1	CASSPRDRGPYNEQFF	TGTGCCAGCAGCCCGCGGGACAGGGGTCCCTACAATGAGCAGTTCTTC
TRBJ2-3	.	TRBV24-1	.	CATSDGAGDTQYF	TGTGCCACCAGTGATGGGGCGGGAGATACGCAGTATTTT
TRBJ1-1	.	TRBV10-3	.	CAISDWGRSPSGEAFF	TGTGCCATCAGTGATTGGGGTCGGAGTCCCTCGGGTGAAGCTTTCTTT